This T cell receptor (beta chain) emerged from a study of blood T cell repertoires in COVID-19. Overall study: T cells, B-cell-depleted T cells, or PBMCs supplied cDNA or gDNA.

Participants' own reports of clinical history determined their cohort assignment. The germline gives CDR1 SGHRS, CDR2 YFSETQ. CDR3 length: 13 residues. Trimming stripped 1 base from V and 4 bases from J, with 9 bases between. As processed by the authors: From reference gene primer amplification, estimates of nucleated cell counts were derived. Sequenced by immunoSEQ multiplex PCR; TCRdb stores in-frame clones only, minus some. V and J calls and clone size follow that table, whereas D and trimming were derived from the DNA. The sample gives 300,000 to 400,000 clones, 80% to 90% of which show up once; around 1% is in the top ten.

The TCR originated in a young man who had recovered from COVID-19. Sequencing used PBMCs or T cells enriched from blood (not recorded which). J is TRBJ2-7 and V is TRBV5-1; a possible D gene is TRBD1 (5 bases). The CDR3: CASSLTGAYEQYF. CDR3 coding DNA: TGCGCCAGCAGCTTGACAGGTGCATACGAGCAGTACTTC. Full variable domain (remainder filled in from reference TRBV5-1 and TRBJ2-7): KAGVTQTPRYLIKTRGQQVTLSCSPISGHRSVSWYQQTPGQGLQFLFEYFSETQRNKGNFPGRFSGRQFSNSRSEMNVSTLELGDSALYLCASSLTGAYEQYFGPGTRLTVT.